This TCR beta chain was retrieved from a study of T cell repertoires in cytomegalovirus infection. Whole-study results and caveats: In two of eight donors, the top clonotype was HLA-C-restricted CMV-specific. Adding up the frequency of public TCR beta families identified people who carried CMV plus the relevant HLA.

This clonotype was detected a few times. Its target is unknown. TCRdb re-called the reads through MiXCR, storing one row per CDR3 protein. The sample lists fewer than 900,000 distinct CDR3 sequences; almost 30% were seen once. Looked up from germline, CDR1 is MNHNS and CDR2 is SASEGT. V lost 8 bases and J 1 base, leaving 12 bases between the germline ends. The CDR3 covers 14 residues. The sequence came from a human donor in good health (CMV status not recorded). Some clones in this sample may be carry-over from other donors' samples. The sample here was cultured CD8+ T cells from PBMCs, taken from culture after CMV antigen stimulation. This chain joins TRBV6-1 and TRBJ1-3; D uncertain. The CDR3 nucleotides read TGTGCCAGCGAAGACACCTCGTCTGGAAACACCATATATTTT. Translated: CASEDTSSGNTIYF.